The rows below give T cell receptor beta chains drawn from one sample of a study of breast tumors, draining lymph nodes, adjacent tissues. TCRdb itself ran the multiplex PCR reads through MiXCR, one entry per CDR3 protein. The profile shows about 180,000 distinct CDR3 sequences, roughly a third of them singletons. Sequenced: axillary lymph node tissue. These receptors originate from a female donor with breast cancer. Some clones in this sample may be carry-over from other donors' samples. CDR3s include the opening cysteine and the closing phenylalanine or tryptophan. A D gene is named only where the DNA matches it firmly. Clone size is given for some rows only: seen once, a few or many times, or a class if the clone is expanded.

D gene: .; J gene: TRBJ2-5; V gene: TRBV19; clone size: many; CDR3 protein: CASSMGIAWKETQYF; CDR3 DNA: TGTGCCAGTAGTATGGGGATAGCATGGAAGGAGACCCAGTACTTC
D gene: .; J gene: TRBJ1-1; V gene: TRBV12-3/TRBV12-4; clone size: .; CDR3 protein: CASSLEPGFGSPEAFF; CDR3 DNA: TGTGCCAGCAGTTTAGAACCAGGGTTTGGGTCCCCCGAAGCTTTCTTT
D gene: .; J gene: TRBJ2-5; V gene: TRBV3-1; clone size: many; CDR3 protein: CASSQEVDVGTQYF; CDR3 DNA: TGTGCCAGCAGCCAAGAGGTCGACGTAGGGACCCAGTACTTC
D gene: TRBD2; J gene: TRBJ2-1; V gene: TRBV6-5; clone size: many; CDR3 protein: CASTFPGLAGEEQFF; CDR3 DNA: TGTGCCAGCACCTTCCCGGGACTAGCGGGAGAGGAGCAGTTCTTC
D gene: .; J gene: TRBJ1-2; V gene: TRBV7-2; clone size: .; CDR3 protein: CASSFRAQGTFYGYTF; CDR3 DNA: TGTGCCAGCAGCTTTAGAGCACAGGGTACTTTCTATGGCTACACCTTC
D gene: .; J gene: TRBJ1-4; V gene: TRBV20-1; clone size: many; CDR3 protein: CSARDPGGGGEKLFF; CDR3 DNA: TGCAGTGCTAGAGATCCCGGGGGCGGAGGAGAAAAACTGTTTTTT
D gene: TRBD2; J gene: TRBJ2-1; V gene: TRBV10-3; clone size: many; CDR3 protein: CAISESMGLAGGHNEQFF; CDR3 DNA: TGTGCCATCAGTGAGTCAATGGGGCTAGCGGGGGGACACAATGAGCAGTTCTTC
D gene: .; J gene: TRBJ2-5; V gene: TRBV7-6; clone size: many; CDR3 protein: CASSRSPPGSSPQETQYF; CDR3 DNA: TGTGCCAGCAGCCGGAGTCCCCCGGGATCGTCTCCCCAAGAGACCCAGTACTTC
D gene: .; J gene: TRBJ2-1; V gene: TRBV24-1; clone size: many; CDR3 protein: CATSVGQGGNEQFF; CDR3 DNA: TGTGCCACCAGTGTGGGTCAGGGAGGCAATGAGCAGTTCTTC
D gene: TRBD1; J gene: TRBJ1-6; V gene: TRBV24-1; clone size: .; CDR3 protein: CATTVEQGGVLGSPLHF; CDR3 DNA: TGTGCCACCACCGTCGAACAGGGGGGGGTACTCGGTTCACCCCTCCACTTT
D gene: .; J gene: TRBJ1-5; V gene: TRBV7-2; clone size: .; CDR3 protein: CASSLALAGGLRLAQHF; CDR3 DNA: TGTGCCAGCAGCTTAGCACTAGCGGGGGGCCTAAGATTAGCACAGCATTTT
D gene: TRBD2; J gene: TRBJ2-5; V gene: TRBV11-3; clone size: .; CDR3 protein: CASSLGTSAGQETQYF; CDR3 DNA: TGTGCCAGCAGCTTAGGTACTAGCGCGGGGCAAGAGACCCAGTACTTC
D gene: .; J gene: TRBJ2-7; V gene: TRBV10-3; clone size: once; CDR3 protein: CAISAGNRDGFHEQYF; CDR3 DNA: TGTGCCATCAGTGCGGGGAACAGGGACGGTTTCCACGAGCAGTACTTC
D gene: TRBD1; J gene: TRBJ1-5; V gene: TRBV19; clone size: .; CDR3 protein: CASAGTGTNEPQHF; CDR3 DNA: TGTGCCAGCGCCGGGACAGGGACCAATGAGCCCCAGCATTTT
D gene: .; J gene: TRBJ1-2; V gene: TRBV5-1; clone size: many; CDR3 protein: CASSPGARDNGYTF; CDR3 DNA: TGCGCCAGCAGCCCGGGGGCCAGGGACAATGGCTACACCTTC
D gene: TRBD1; J gene: TRBJ1-2; V gene: TRBV7-8; clone size: many; CDR3 protein: CASSLSGTGDGYTF; CDR3 DNA: TGTGCCAGCAGCTTATCTGGGACAGGGGATGGCTACACCTTC
D gene: .; J gene: TRBJ1-1; V gene: TRBV11-2; clone size: .; CDR3 protein: CASSSAGTEAFF; CDR3 DNA: TGTGCCAGCAGCTCGGCGGGTACTGAAGCTTTCTTT
D gene: TRBD2; J gene: TRBJ2-3; V gene: TRBV29-1; clone size: many; CDR3 protein: CSVDSSGGTDTQYF; CDR3 DNA: TGCAGCGTTGATTCTAGCGGGGGCACAGATACGCAGTATTTT
D gene: .; J gene: TRBJ2-1; V gene: TRBV18; clone size: few; CDR3 protein: CASSPPGGGNNEQFF; CDR3 DNA: TGTGCCAGCTCACCACCGGGGGGAGGAAACAATGAGCAGTTCTTC
D gene: TRBD1; J gene: TRBJ1-2; V gene: TRBV10-3; clone size: many; CDR3 protein: CAISEGTGNYGYTF; CDR3 DNA: TGTGCCATCAGTGAGGGGACAGGAAACTATGGCTACACCTTC
D gene: .; J gene: TRBJ1-2; V gene: TRBV4-1; clone size: .; CDR3 protein: CASSGSRGYTF; CDR3 DNA: TGCGCCAGCAGCGGGTCGAGGGGCTACACCTTC
D gene: TRBD2; J gene: TRBJ2-5; V gene: TRBV11-2; clone size: .; CDR3 protein: CASSLALAGGVETQYF; CDR3 DNA: TGTGCCAGCAGCTTAGCTCTAGCGGGGGGAGTGGAGACCCAGTACTTC
D gene: .; J gene: TRBJ1-2; V gene: TRBV6-6; clone size: .; CDR3 protein: CASTSYPDTKEGGYTF; CDR3 DNA: TGTGCCAGCACTTCCTACCCCGACACTAAGGAGGGTGGCTACACCTTC
D gene: .; J gene: TRBJ1-1; V gene: TRBV11-1; clone size: .; CDR3 protein: CASRTWNTEAFF; CDR3 DNA: TGTGCCAGCAGGACCTGGAACACTGAAGCTTTCTTT
D gene: .; J gene: TRBJ2-7; V gene: TRBV7-9; clone size: many; CDR3 protein: CASSLSEAYEQYF; CDR3 DNA: TGTGCCAGCAGCTTGTCGGAGGCCTACGAGCAGTACTTC
D gene: TRBD1; J gene: TRBJ2-7; V gene: TRBV2; clone size: once; CDR3 protein: CASVRDSQYSYEQYF; CDR3 DNA: TGTGCCAGCGTCCGGGACAGCCAGTACTCCTATGAGCAGTACTTC
D gene: .; J gene: TRBJ1-6; V gene: TRBV6-5; clone size: many; CDR3 protein: CASSYTRTGSPLHF; CDR3 DNA: TGTGCCAGCAGTTACACCCGCACTGGGTCACCCCTCCACTTT
D gene: TRBD1; J gene: TRBJ2-5; V gene: TRBV12-3/TRBV12-4; clone size: .; CDR3 protein: CASSFQGGAETQYF; CDR3 DNA: TGTGCCAGCAGTTTCCAAGGGGGCGCGGAGACCCAGTACTTC
D gene: .; J gene: TRBJ2-3; V gene: TRBV7-3; clone size: many; CDR3 protein: CASSLREGGQGYTQYF; CDR3 DNA: TGTGCCAGCAGCTTAAGGGAAGGAGGGCAGGGGTATACGCAGTATTTT
D gene: .; J gene: TRBJ2-2; V gene: TRBV18; clone size: few; CDR3 protein: CASSTGQRDTGELFF; CDR3 DNA: TGTGCCAGCTCAACCGGCCAGCGGGACACCGGGGAGCTGTTTTTT
D gene: TRBD2; J gene: TRBJ2-3; V gene: TRBV9; clone size: many; CDR3 protein: CASSSRTSGTPSTDTQYF; CDR3 DNA: TGTGCCAGCAGCTCCCGGACTAGCGGGACACCTAGCACAGATACGCAGTATTTT
D gene: TRBD1; J gene: TRBJ1-2; V gene: TRBV6-5; clone size: few; CDR3 protein: CASSLTGERGYTF; CDR3 DNA: TGTGCCAGCAGTCTTACAGGGGAACGAGGCTACACCTTC
D gene: .; J gene: TRBJ1-1; V gene: TRBV15; clone size: many; CDR3 protein: CATRRAFSGTEAFF; CDR3 DNA: TGTGCCACCAGAAGAGCTTTCTCGGGCACTGAAGCTTTCTTT
D gene: TRBD1; J gene: TRBJ1-6; V gene: TRBV6-2/TRBV6-3; clone size: many; CDR3 protein: CASSQRDSRYNSPLHF; CDR3 DNA: TGTGCCAGCAGTCAACGGGACAGTCGGTATAATTCACCCCTCCACTTT
D gene: .; J gene: TRBJ1-3; V gene: TRBV10-3; clone size: many; CDR3 protein: CAIEGTGNTIYF; CDR3 DNA: TGTGCCATCGAGGGAACTGGAAACACCATATATTTT
D gene: .; J gene: TRBJ1-1; V gene: TRBV5-4; clone size: .; CDR3 protein: CASSRGGGMNTEAFF; CDR3 DNA: TGTGCCAGCAGCCGGGGAGGGGGGATGAACACTGAAGCTTTCTTT
D gene: .; J gene: TRBJ1-4; V gene: TRBV11-3; clone size: .; CDR3 protein: CASSLPGEKLFF; CDR3 DNA: TGTGCCAGCAGCTTACCCGGGGAAAAACTGTTTTTT
D gene: .; J gene: TRBJ1-5; V gene: TRBV15; clone size: once; CDR3 protein: CATSRELLYEQPQHF; CDR3 DNA: TGTGCCACCAGCAGAGAACTCCTATACGAGCAGCCCCAGCATTTT
D gene: TRBD1; J gene: TRBJ1-5; V gene: TRBV6-5; clone size: .; CDR3 protein: CASSTGQVQHF; CDR3 DNA: TGTGCCAGCAGTACCGGACAGGTCCAGCATTTT
D gene: TRBD1; J gene: TRBJ1-2; V gene: TRBV6-5; clone size: few; CDR3 protein: CASSSGDRGPYGYTF; CDR3 DNA: TGTGCCAGCAGTTCAGGGGACAGGGGGCCCTATGGCTACACCTTC
D gene: TRBD1; J gene: TRBJ2-6; V gene: TRBV27; clone size: .; CDR3 protein: CASRGTGGRSGANVLTF; CDR3 DNA: TGTGCCAGCAGGGGGACAGGGGGCAGGTCTGGGGCCAACGTCCTGACTTTC
D gene: TRBD2; J gene: TRBJ2-5; V gene: TRBV7-8; clone size: many; CDR3 protein: CASTLASGGGRTQYF; CDR3 DNA: TGTGCCAGCACACTCGCTAGCGGGGGGGGACGGACCCAGTACTTC
D gene: .; J gene: TRBJ2-2; V gene: TRBV5-6; clone size: many; CDR3 protein: CASSLEGGELFF; CDR3 DNA: TGTGCCAGCAGCTTGGAGGGCGGGGAGCTGTTTTTT
D gene: .; J gene: TRBJ2-5; V gene: TRBV25-1; clone size: .; CDR3 protein: CASSEFLGLGGRDQETQYF; CDR3 DNA: TGTGCCAGCAGTGAATTTCTGGGGCTCGGGGGCCGTGACCAAGAGACCCAGTACTTC
D gene: TRBD2; J gene: TRBJ2-1; V gene: TRBV2; clone size: many; CDR3 protein: CASRETSPHYNEQFF; CDR3 DNA: TGTGCCAGCAGAGAGACTAGCCCCCACTACAATGAGCAGTTCTTC